The next 21 T cell receptor beta chains were all read from a single sample in a study of blood T cell repertoires in COVID-19. TCRdb keeps only in-frame clones here, not all; method: immunoSEQ multiplex PCR. This sample has 300,000 to 400,000 clones, with around nine tenths found just once. The sample taken for sequencing was peripheral blood. The receptor set was obtained from an older woman with COVID-19, enrolled during active disease.

This chain joins TRBV19 and TRBJ1-3; possible D gene TRBD1, 5 bases. Germline assignment: CDR1 LNHDA and CDR2 SQIVND (reference sequence). CDR3 length: 14 residues. V was shortened by 3 bases and J by 4 bases, with 10 bases between the two germline ends. CDR3 sequence: CASSMGGRGNTIYF. CDR3 DNA: TGTGCCAGTAGTATGGGGGGGAGAGGAAACACCATATATTTT. Together with reference TRBV19 and TRBJ1-3, the CDR3 gives the full variable domain: DGGITQSPKYLFRKEGQNVTLSCEQNLNHDAMYWYRQDPGQGLRLIYYSQIVNDFQKGDIAEGYSVSREKKESFPLTVTSAQKNPTAFYLCASSMGGRGNTIYFGEGSWLTVV.

There are a few counts of this clone. This chain joins TRBV9 and TRBJ2-2; TRBD1 matches 7 bases. Germline V gene lookup returns CDR1 SGDLS and CDR2 YYNGEE. This CDR3 spans 13 amino acids. The trim removed 3 bases at V and 7 bases at J, leaving 3 bases unmatched. This CDR3 reads CASSDRGGGELFF. The CDR3 DNA sequence: TGTGCCAGCAGCGACAGGGGTGGCGGGGAGCTGTTTTTT.

The CDR3 region is CASSLGQVDGQPQHF. The CDR3 DNA reads TGCGCCAGCAGCTTGGGACAGGTTGACGGTCAGCCCCAGCATTTT. This rearrangement joins TRBV5-1 to TRBJ1-5, with D possibly being TRBD1 (6 bases). Trimming removed 0 bases from V and 6 bases from J, with 13 bases in between. This CDR3 spans 15 amino acids. CDR1 SGHRS and CDR2 YFSETQ come from the germline V gene.

This sequence joins TRBV5-6 and TRBJ2-2; 8 positions match TRBD2. CDR3 length equals 16 residues. Germline V CDR1 and CDR2: SGHDT, YYEEEE. V gave up 0 bases and J gave up 1 base; unmatched junction bases: 2. CDR3 in DNA: TGTGCCAGCAGCTTGGGGCTAGCGGGGAACACCGGGGAGCTGTTTTTT. It translates to CASSLGLAGNTGELFF. The full variable domain, with the rest looked up from reference TRBV5-6 and TRBJ2-2, is DAGVTQSPTHLIKTRGQQVTLRCSPKSGHDTVSWYQQALGQGPQFIFQYYEEEERQRGNFPDRFSGHQFPNYSSELNVNALLLGDSALYLCASSLGLAGNTGELFFGEGSRLTVL.

This clone was picked up one time. The chain uses TRBV5-6 and TRBJ2-6; no clear D. V was trimmed by 2 bases and J by 4 bases, leaving 4 bases between them. This CDR3 has 13 residues. Per germline, CDR1 SGHDT and CDR2 YYEEEE. The CDR3 coding sequence is TGTGCCAGCAGCTTTTCGGGGGCCAACGTCCTGACTTTC. Protein product: CASSFSGANVLTF.

This rearrangement joins TRBV25-1 to TRBJ2-5; no definite D call. The germline V gene has CDR1 MGHDK and CDR2 SYGVNS. V dropped 7 bases and J dropped 3 bases, with 12 bases sitting between them. The CDR3 covers 13 residues. This chain's CDR3 is CASNRIQEETQYF. DNA for the CDR3: TGTGCCAGCAATCGAATTCAGGAAGAGACCCAGTACTTC.

V is TRBV19 and J is TRBJ1-2, with 7 bases fitting TRBD1. The trim removed 3 bases at V and 8 bases at J, leaving 6 bases unmatched. Germline V gene lookup returns CDR1 LNHDA and CDR2 SQIVND (reference sequence). This CDR3 is 13 amino acids long. The CDR3 bases are TGTGCCAGTAGTATCGAACAGGGGTCCGGCTACACCTTC. This translates into CASSIEQGSGYTF.

This clone was seen only a few times. V gene TRBV4-2 combines with J gene TRBJ2-7; TRBD1 agrees at 9 bases. The junction had 10 bases not matched to a gene; V was cut back by 3 bases and J by 7 bases. Germline CDR1 LGHNA, CDR2 YNFKEQ. The CDR3 length is 15 residues. The CDR3 DNA follows: TGTGCCAGCAGCCAGGAGGGGACAGGGACGGGGGAGCAGTACTTC. This encodes CASSQEGTGTGEQYF.

The CDR3: CASSFRGLDIQYF. CDR3 DNA sequence: TGTGCCAGCAGCTTCAGGGGGCTGGACATTCAGTACTTC. V usage is TRBV13 and J usage is TRBJ2-4, with TRBD1 matching over 8 bases. Losses at the gene ends were 3 bases for V and 8 bases for J; bases not matched to a gene: 3. CDR1 and CDR2 from the germline V gene are PRHDT and FYEKMQ (reference sequence). The CDR3 runs 13 residues.

The CDR3, as DNA: TGTGCCAGCAGCCCGCAGGGGAGTCGGGCAGATACGCAGTATTTT. Residues: CASSPQGSRADTQYF. V gene TRBV5-4 combines with J gene TRBJ2-3; the D gene is possibly TRBD1 (6 bases). In germline, CDR1 is SGHNT, CDR2 YYREEE (reference sequence). V was trimmed by 4 bases and J by 4 bases, leaving 16 bases between them. The CDR3 extends over 15 amino acids.

This CDR3 is CASGGQGSLEAFF. CDR3 sequence (DNA): TGCGCCAGCGGAGGACAGGGAAGCTTAGAAGCTTTCTTT. This chain joins TRBV5-1 and TRBJ1-1; 8 nucleotides line up with TRBD1. With V trimmed by 7 bases and J by 8 bases, 10 bases remained unmatched. The CDR3 sequence is 13 residues long. CDR1 and CDR2 from the germline V gene are SGHRS and YFSETQ.

The chain uses TRBV3-1 (or the pseudogene TRBV3-2) and TRBJ1-2; D unclear. Looked up from germline, CDR1 is LGHDT and CDR2 is YNNKEL (reference sequence). This CDR3 is built from 14 residues. The V and J ends lost 2 bases and 0 bases respectively, with 7 bases between them. CDR3 bases: TGTGCCAGCAGCCAACGGGGAACTAACTATGGCTACACCTTC. It encodes CASSQRGTNYGYTF.

The chain couples TRBV11-3 to TRBJ1-3; D not certain. V lost 3 bases and J lost 4, with 10 bases in between. Germline V gene sequence: CDR1 SGHNT, CDR2 YENEEA. The CDR3 loop spans 14 amino acids. CDR3 DNA sequence: TGTGCCAGCAGCTTTCTCGGGATCGGAAACACCATATATTTT. It specifies CASSFLGIGNTIYF.

V gene TRBV3-1 (or the pseudogene TRBV3-2) combines with J gene TRBJ1-6; D perhaps matches TRBD1 (6 bases). Germline V gene lookup returns CDR1 LGHDT and CDR2 YNNKEL (reference sequence). Trimming shortened V by 3 bases and J by 6 bases, and 12 bases separated the two germline ends. The CDR3 totals 15 residues. The CDR3 DNA is TGTGCCAGCAGCCAGACAGGAGGAGGTAATTCACCCCTCCACTTT. Amino acids: CASSQTGGGNSPLHF.

The chain employs TRBV7-9 and TRBJ1-4; D is unclear. From germline, CDR1 is SEHNR and CDR2 FQNEAQ (reference sequence). V was cut by 0 bases and J by 7 bases, with 15 bases left in between. This CDR3 has 16 amino acids. The DNA of the CDR3 is TGTGCCAGCAGCTTAGCTTCGGGGAGGCGAGGTGAAAAACTGTTTTTT. This sequence encodes CASSLASGRRGEKLFF.

V gene TRBV21-1 combines with J gene TRBJ2-7; TRBD1 was called by the table and not checked on the DNA. TRBV21-1 is recorded as a pseudogene. The CDR3 runs 15 residues. CDR3 loop: CASSKNDRGLYEQYF. DNA for the CDR3: TGTGCCAGCAGCAAAAATGACAGGGGACTTTACGAGCAGTACTTC.

The V call is TRBV24-1, the J call TRBJ1-2; 9 bases align to TRBD1. V lost 2 bases, J lost 6 bases, and 9 bases stayed unmatched. The CDR3 totals 16 residues. Germline V gene data show CDR1 as KGHDR and CDR2 as SFDVKD. The CDR3 protein is CATSDSWTGESHGYTF. CDR3 bases: TGTGCCACCAGTGATTCCTGGACAGGGGAGTCGCATGGCTACACCTTC.

The chain recombines TRBV3-1 (or the pseudogene TRBV3-2) with TRBJ1-1; a possible D gene is TRBD1 (5 bases). The germline gives CDR1 LGHDT, CDR2 YNNKEL (reference sequence). V was pared by 6 bases and J by 6 bases, with 17 bases between. The length of the CDR3 is 14 residues. The CDR3 DNA reads as TGTGCCAGCAGGGGGCAGGGAATTGGATCTGAAGCTTTCTTT. Its translation: CASRGQGIGSEAFF.

The rearrangement uses TRBV27 and TRBJ1-3; TRBD1 matches 7 bases. This CDR3 comprises 14 residues. CDR1 and CDR2 (germline): MNHEY, SMNVEV (reference sequence). V lost 5 bases and J lost 0; bases outside the gene matches: 1. The CDR3 nucleotides read TGTGCCAGCAGTACAGGGGTCTCTGGAAACACCATATATTTT. It codes for CASSTGVSGNTIYF.

J is TRBJ2-7 and V is TRBV18; 12 bases align to TRBD1. Per germline, CDR1 KGHSH and CDR2 LQKENI. The CDR3 is made up of 14 amino acids. The trim removed 3 bases at V and 7 bases at J, leaving 4 bases unmatched. CDR3 loop: CASSPGQGAREQYF. The CDR3 nucleotides read TGTGCCAGCTCACCGGGACAGGGGGCGCGTGAGCAGTACTTC.

V usage is TRBV28 and J usage is TRBJ1-2, with D tentatively TRBD1 (6 bases). CDR3 length equals 14 residues. Per germline, CDR1 MDHEN and CDR2 SYDVKM. Trimming shortened V by 9 bases and J by 8 bases, and 22 bases separated the two germline ends. DNA of the CDR3: TGTGCCAGTCTCCGGGACACCCAGCTGGGGGGCTACACCTTC. Translated: CASLRDTQLGGYTF.